This T cell receptor beta chain was retrieved from a study of CD8 T cells in ankylosing spondylitis. The table lists this clonotype with a few counts. What it binds is unknown. A much larger clonotype is one base distant, so this may be a read error. This CDR3 has 19 residues. Germline loops: CDR1 LGHDT, CDR2 YNNKEL (reference sequence). TCRdb analysed the 5' RACE reads with MiXCR anew, one entry per CDR3 protein. This table has roughly 90,000 distinct CDR3 sequences, roughly 8% appearing once. The study's findings and limits: Clones linked to disease were reported to show significant enrichment in matched ankylosing spondylitis synovial fluid.

The V gene is TRBV3-1, the J gene TRBJ1-1; 9 nucleotides line up with TRBD1. Source material: blood, either unsorted or a sorted T cell fraction (not recorded which). The source is a male donor with ankylosing spondylitis or in good health (not recorded which). CDR3 bases: TGTGCCTGCAGCTCGGAGATAACCGGGACAGGGATTATGAACACTGAAGCTTTCTTT. Translated, it gives CACSSEITGTGIMNTEAFF.